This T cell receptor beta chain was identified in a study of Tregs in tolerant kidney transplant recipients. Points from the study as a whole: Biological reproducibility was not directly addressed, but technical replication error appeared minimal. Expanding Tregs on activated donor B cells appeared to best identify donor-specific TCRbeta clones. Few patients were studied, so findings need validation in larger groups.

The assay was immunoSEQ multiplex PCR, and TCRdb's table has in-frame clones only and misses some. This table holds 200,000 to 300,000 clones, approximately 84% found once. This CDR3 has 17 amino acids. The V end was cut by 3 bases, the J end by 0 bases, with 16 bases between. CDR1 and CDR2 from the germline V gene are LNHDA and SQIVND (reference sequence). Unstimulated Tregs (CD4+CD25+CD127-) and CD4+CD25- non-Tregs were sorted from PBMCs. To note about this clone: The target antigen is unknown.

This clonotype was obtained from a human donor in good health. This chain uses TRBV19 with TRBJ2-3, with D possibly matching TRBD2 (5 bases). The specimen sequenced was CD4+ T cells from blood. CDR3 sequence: CASSILGSRTSTDTQYF. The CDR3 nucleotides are TGTGCCAGTAGTATCCTAGGGAGTCGTACTAGCACAGATACGCAGTATTTT. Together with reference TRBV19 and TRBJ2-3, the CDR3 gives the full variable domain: DGGITQSPKYLFRKEGQNVTLSCEQNLNHDAMYWYRQDPGQGLRLIYYSQIVNDFQKGDIAEGYSVSREKKESFPLTVTSAQKNPTAFYLCASSILGSRTSTDTQYFGPGTRLTVL.